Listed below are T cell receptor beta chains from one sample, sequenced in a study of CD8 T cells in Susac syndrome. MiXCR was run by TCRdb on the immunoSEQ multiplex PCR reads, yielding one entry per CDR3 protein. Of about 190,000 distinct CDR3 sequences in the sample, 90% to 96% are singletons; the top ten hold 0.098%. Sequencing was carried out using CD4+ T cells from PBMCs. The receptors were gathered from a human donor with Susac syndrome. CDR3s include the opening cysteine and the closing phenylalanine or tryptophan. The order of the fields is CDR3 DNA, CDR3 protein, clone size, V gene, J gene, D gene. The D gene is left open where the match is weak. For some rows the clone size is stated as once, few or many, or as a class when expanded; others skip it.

CDR3 DNA: TGTGCCACCAGTGATCGGCAGTATCCATCCTACGAGCAGTACTTC; CDR3 protein: CATSDRQYPSYEQYF; clone size: .; V gene: TRBV24-1; J gene: TRBJ2-7; D gene: .
CDR3 DNA: TGTGCCAGCAGCCAGGGACAGGGGGCGAGCTATGGCTACACCTTC; CDR3 protein: CASSQGQGASYGYTF; clone size: once; V gene: TRBV4-2; J gene: TRBJ1-2; D gene: TRBD1
CDR3 DNA: TGTGCCAGCAGCCGAGCCCTCTTTGAGACGGACCAAGAGACCCAGTACTTC; CDR3 protein: CASSRALFETDQETQYF; clone size: .; V gene: TRBV3-1; J gene: TRBJ2-5; D gene: .
CDR3 DNA: TGTGCCAGCAGCTTATTACCGGGACAGGGCCTTTACTATGGCTACACCTTC; CDR3 protein: CASSLLPGQGLYYGYTF; clone size: .; V gene: TRBV7-2; J gene: TRBJ1-2; D gene: TRBD1
CDR3 DNA: TGTGCCAGCGGGCGACAGGGCGGGAGCACAGATACGCAGTATTTT; CDR3 protein: CASGRQGGSTDTQYF; clone size: .; V gene: TRBV12-3/TRBV12-4; J gene: TRBJ2-3; D gene: TRBD1
CDR3 DNA: TGTGCCAGCAGCGCGCGGGCAGATACGCAGTATTTT; CDR3 protein: CASSARADTQYF; clone size: .; V gene: TRBV11-2; J gene: TRBJ2-3; D gene: .
CDR3 DNA: TGTGCCAGCAGCCAAGACCAGAACCTCGGGACCCAGTACTTC; CDR3 protein: CASSQDQNLGTQYF; clone size: .; V gene: TRBV4-2; J gene: TRBJ2-5; D gene: .
CDR3 DNA: TGTGCCAGCAGCACCACTAGCGGGGGGGCCTTCAAGGCAGATACGCAGTATTTT; CDR3 protein: CASSTTSGGAFKADTQYF; clone size: .; V gene: TRBV7-9; J gene: TRBJ2-3; D gene: TRBD2
CDR3 DNA: TGTGCCAGCAGTGACTTAGGGCCTTTCGAGGCTTTCTTT; CDR3 protein: CASSDLGPFEAFF; clone size: .; V gene: TRBV25-1; J gene: TRBJ1-1; D gene: .
CDR3 DNA: TGTGCCACCCGGAAGGCCTACGAGCAGTACTTC; CDR3 protein: CATRKAYEQYF; clone size: .; V gene: TRBV19; J gene: TRBJ2-7; D gene: .
CDR3 DNA: TGTGCCAGCAGCTCCTATAGGGCGAACACCGGGGAGCTGTTTTTT; CDR3 protein: CASSSYRANTGELFF; clone size: .; V gene: TRBV5-4; J gene: TRBJ2-2; D gene: .
CDR3 DNA: TGTGCCAGCAGTTTCATGTCAAACGCCGGGGAGCTGTTTTTT; CDR3 protein: CASSFMSNAGELFF; clone size: .; V gene: TRBV12-3/TRBV12-4; J gene: TRBJ2-2; D gene: .
CDR3 DNA: TGTGCCAGCAGCCTGCACCGGGGCGGCTACACCTTC; CDR3 protein: CASSLHRGGYTF; clone size: .; V gene: TRBV6-2/TRBV6-3; J gene: TRBJ1-2; D gene: .
CDR3 DNA: TGTGCCAGCAGTGAAGGAAGGGCTCGAAATGCTGGCTACACCTTC; CDR3 protein: CASSEGRARNAGYTF; clone size: .; V gene: TRBV2; J gene: TRBJ1-2; D gene: .
CDR3 DNA: TGCGCCAGCAGCACGCAATTCGGACTAGCGGCCCAGTTCTTC; CDR3 protein: CASSTQFGLAAQFF; clone size: .; V gene: TRBV5-1; J gene: TRBJ2-1; D gene: TRBD2
CDR3 DNA: TGTGCCAGCAGCTTAGTGCCTAGCGGGGGGGGAAGGGAGCTGTTTTTT; CDR3 protein: CASSLVPSGGGRELFF; clone size: .; V gene: TRBV7-2; J gene: TRBJ2-2; D gene: TRBD2
CDR3 DNA: TGTGCCAGCAGTCCACAGGGTCAGTCCGTGAGCAATCAGCCCCAGCATTTT; CDR3 protein: CASSPQGQSVSNQPQHF; clone size: .; V gene: TRBV6-1; J gene: TRBJ1-5; D gene: .
CDR3 DNA: TGCAGCGTTAGGGGCACCACTGAAGCTTTCTTT; CDR3 protein: CSVRGTTEAFF; clone size: .; V gene: TRBV29-1; J gene: TRBJ1-1; D gene: .
CDR3 DNA: TGCAGCTTGGGCCACACAGGTACGCAGTATTTT; CDR3 protein: CSLGHTGTQYF; clone size: once; V gene: TRBV29-1; J gene: TRBJ2-3; D gene: .
CDR3 DNA: TGTGCCAGCACACTTCAGGGGATTTACAATGAGCAGTTCTTC; CDR3 protein: CASTLQGIYNEQFF; clone size: .; V gene: TRBV6-2/TRBV6-3; J gene: TRBJ2-1; D gene: .
CDR3 DNA: TGTGCCAGCTCATCAGGAGCTAACTATGGCTACACCTTC; CDR3 protein: CASSSGANYGYTF; clone size: .; V gene: TRBV18; J gene: TRBJ1-2; D gene: .
CDR3 DNA: TGTGCCAGCAGCCCGGGCAGGGGGCGCACTGAAGCTTTCTTT; CDR3 protein: CASSPGRGRTEAFF; clone size: .; V gene: TRBV11-2; J gene: TRBJ1-1; D gene: TRBD1
CDR3 DNA: TGTGCCAGCAGTGAAGCCGTTTGGTCAGCTTTCTTT; CDR3 protein: CASSEAVWSAFF; clone size: .; V gene: TRBV2; J gene: TRBJ1-1; D gene: .
CDR3 DNA: TGTGCCAGCAGCTTAAAGGGCGATCAGCCCCAGCATTTT; CDR3 protein: CASSLKGDQPQHF; clone size: .; V gene: TRBV7-3; J gene: TRBJ1-5; D gene: .
CDR3 DNA: TGCAGCGTGTGGACAGCGACGAAAGAGACCCAGTACTTC; CDR3 protein: CSVWTATKETQYF; clone size: .; V gene: TRBV29-1; J gene: TRBJ2-5; D gene: .
CDR3 DNA: TGTGCCAGTAGTATTAGGGTCCTCCGGGACCAAGCCTCACCCCTCCACTTT; CDR3 protein: CASSIRVLRDQASPLHF; clone size: .; V gene: TRBV19; J gene: TRBJ1-6; D gene: .